This T cell receptor (beta chain) was sequenced in a study of T cells in women clearing cervical HPV infection. In the study overall: With HLA typing for only a few women, HLA confounding remains possible.

TCRdb's table, derived via immunoSEQ multiplex PCR, lists solely in-frame clones and lacks some. This sample's table reports tens of thousands of clones. The sample consisted of blood buffy coat. This sequence originates from a woman between 18 and 75 years old with a cervical HPV16 infection that either progressed to CIN3+ or cleared (not recorded which).

The part of the CDR3 DNA that was read is TGTGCCACCACCCCAGGCGGGGAAATCACAGATACG. It translates to CATTPGGEITDT. The CDR3 as a whole reads CATTPGGEITDTQYF. The chain employs TRBV15 and TRBJ2-3; maybe TRBD2 (6 bases). The read gets to within 3 residues of the CDR3 end, and the germline J gene fills in the rest. The CDR3 is 15 residues long. Trimming took off 7 bases at V and 2 bases at J, with 16 bases between the two ends. CDR1 and CDR2 from the germline V gene are LNHNV and YYDKDF (reference sequence). The whole variable domain, remainder taken from reference TRBV15 and TRBJ2-3, is DAMVIQNPRYQVTQFGKPVTLSCSQTLNHNVMYWYQQKSSQAPKLLFHYYDKDFNNEADTPDNFQSRRPNTSFCFLDIRSPGLGDTAMYLCATTPGGEITDTQYFGPGTRLTVL.